Listed here are 26 T cell receptor beta chains from one sample, sequenced in a study of identical twins. TCRdb itself ran the 5' RACE reads through MiXCR, one entry per CDR3 protein. The data contain fewer than 250,000 distinct CDR3 sequences, about a sixth of them singletons. Separately, the same data were catalogued under a study of T cells expressing NK-cell markers.

Sequencing was done on a sample of CD8+ T cells sorted from blood. The receptors were sampled from a woman under 30 in good health.

The chain recombines TRBV29-1 with TRBJ1-2; TRBD1 aligns across 8 bases. The CDR3 has 11 amino acids. J lost 8 bases, V lost 4 bases, and 3 bases had no gene match. Germline CDR1 reads SQVTM; CDR2 reads ANQGSEA. The CDR3 is CSVAGGRGYTF. DNA for the CDR3: TGCAGCGTTGCAGGGGGCCGGGGCTACACCTTC.

This clonotype was found a few times. The rearrangement joins TRBV9 to TRBJ1-2; a possible D gene is TRBD1 (5 bases). This CDR3 is built from 14 residues. Looked up from germline, CDR1 is SGDLS and CDR2 is YYNGEE. Trimming pared 6 bases from V and 7 bases from J, leaving 19 bases between. The CDR3, as DNA: TGTGCCAGCACCCCGGACCTAGGGGCTTCTGGCTACACCTTC. This codes for CASTPDLGASGYTF. Complete variable domain (other parts from reference TRBV9 and TRBJ1-2): DSGVTQTPKHLITATGQRVTLRCSPRSGDLSVYWYQQSLDQGLQFLIQYYNGEERAKGNILERFSAQQFPDLHSELNLSSLELGDSALYFCASTPDLGASGYTFGSGTRLTVV.

This clonotype was counted a few times. The chain uses TRBV7-9 and TRBJ2-3; TRBD1 is a possible D gene (6 bases). CDR3 length: 14 residues. Trimming pared 6 bases from V and 4 bases from J, leaving 14 bases between. Germline V lookup: CDR1 SEHNR, CDR2 FQNEAQ (reference sequence). The CDR3 DNA sequence: TGTGCCAGCAGTGAACAGGGTTCCGCAGATACGCAGTATTTT. Translation gives CASSEQGSADTQYF.

This clonotype was seen many times. The chain has TRBV14 and TRBJ1-1; no definite D call. V was cut by 1 base and J by 3 bases, with 6 bases left in between. This CDR3 has 13 residues. The V gene's germline CDR1 is SGHDN and CDR2 FVKESK. In DNA, the CDR3 is TGTGCCAGCAGCCAAGCGGGTGACACTGAAGCTTTCTTT. This translates into CASSQAGDTEAFF.

CDR3 amino acids: CASSEGTGVQPQHF. The DNA for the CDR3 is TGTGCCAGCAGTGAGGGGACAGGGGTCCAGCCCCAGCATTTT. V and J are TRBV6-1 and TRBJ1-5; TRBD1 matches 10 bases. V shed 3 bases and J 7 bases; nucleotides not matched to a gene: 3. Germline values: CDR1 MNHNS, CDR2 SASEGT. The CDR3 covers 14 residues.

The chain links TRBV5-1 to TRBJ2-7; 10 bases are shared with TRBD1. After removal of 1 base from V and 1 base from J, the junction contained 5 bases not matched to a gene. Per germline, CDR1 SGHRS and CDR2 YFSETQ. CDR3 size: 16 residues. This chain's CDR3 is CASSLPGDRGSYEQYF. The DNA of the CDR3 is TGCGCCAGCAGCTTGCCGGGGGACAGGGGATCCTACGAGCAGTACTTC.

This clonotype came up a few times. The chain carries TRBV7-9 and TRBJ2-2; no clear D gene. Germline lookup yields CDR1 SEHNR and CDR2 FQNEAQ (reference sequence). Trimming cost V 3 bases and J 12 bases, with 11 bases left between them. CDR3 length: 12 amino acids. CDR3 protein: CASSFRRTKLFF. The CDR3 region has the DNA TGTGCCAGCAGCTTTAGGCGGACCAAGCTGTTTTTT. The whole variable domain, filled in from reference TRBV7-9 and TRBJ2-2, reads DTGVSQNPRHKITKRGQNVTFRCDPISEHNRLYWYRQTLGQGPEFLTYFQNEAQLEKSRLLSDRFSAERPKGSFSTLEIQRTEQGDSAMYLCASSFRRTKLFFGEGSRLTVL.

This clonotype was counted between two and nine times. The chain joins TRBV9 to TRBJ1-1; possibly TRBD1 for D (5 bases). CDR3 size: 17 residues. Germline V CDR1 and CDR2: SGDLS, YYNGEE. The germline V and J ends were trimmed by 3 bases and 6 bases, with 24 bases remaining between them. This CDR3 reads CASSEAEGLGLFAEAFF. In DNA form, the CDR3 reads TGTGCCAGCAGCGAAGCCGAGGGATTGGGGCTCTTCGCTGAAGCTTTCTTT.

This clonotype was seen a handful of times. This chain connects TRBV27 to TRBJ2-6, with D uncertain. The CDR3 spans 16 residues. Germline loops: CDR1 MNHEY, CDR2 SMNVEV (reference sequence). With 3 bases removed from V and 0 bases from J, the gap between germline ends came to 9 bases. The CDR3 here is CASSFLVASGANVLTF. The CDR3 DNA reads TGTGCCAGCAGTTTCTTGGTGGCCTCTGGGGCCAACGTCCTGACTTTC.

The chain uses TRBV5-1 and TRBJ2-1; D is possibly TRBD1 (5 bases). CDR1 is SGHRS and CDR2 is YFSETQ in the germline V gene. V lost 3 bases to trimming and J lost 6 bases, with 16 bases between them. The CDR3 is 15 amino acids. CDR3 nucleotides: TGCGCCAGCAGCTCGGATCTTCAGGGTATCAATGAGCAGTTCTTC. Translated, it gives CASSSDLQGINEQFF.

The chain employs TRBV20-1 and TRBJ2-1; either TRBD1 or TRBD2 may fit D (5 bases each). Trimming took 8 bases from V and 8 from J, leaving 25 bases between them. The CDR3 consists of 15 residues. The V gene's germline CDR1 is DFQATT and CDR2 SNEGSKA (reference sequence). Here the CDR3 reads CSLRRGNGLPDEQFF. The CDR3 DNA reads as TGCAGTCTTAGACGGGGCAATGGACTCCCGGATGAGCAGTTCTTC.

J is TRBJ2-1 and V is TRBV9; no firm D call. The V end was cut by 4 bases, the J end by 7 bases, with 9 bases between. Germline V gives CDR1 SGDLS, CDR2 YYNGEE. The CDR3 contains 12 residues. CDR3 sequence: CASSPNGNEQFF. The CDR3 coding sequence is TGTGCCAGCAGCCCAAACGGGAATGAGCAGTTCTTC.

The chain carries TRBV5-1 and TRBJ2-7; TRBD2 aligns across 8 bases. The ends lost 0 bases at V and 3 bases at J; junction bases unmatched: 2. The CDR3 has 14 residues. Germline lookup yields CDR1 SGHRS and CDR2 YFSETQ. The CDR3 DNA reads as TGCGCCAGCAGCTTGGAGCGGGGGTTCTACGAGCAGTACTTC. Its protein product is CASSLERGFYEQYF.

The CDR3 DNA sequence: TGTGCCAGCAGTGCCAAAGGGGGGCCCGGGGAGCTGTTTTTT. Amino acid sequence: CASSAKGGPGELFF. V usage is TRBV2 and J usage is TRBJ2-2; D assignment may be TRBD1 or TRBD2 (6 bases each). This CDR3 spans 14 amino acids. CDR1 and CDR2 from the germline V gene are SNHLY and FYNNEI. V lost 4 bases and J 6 bases, leaving 12 bases between the germline ends. The complete variable domain, with remaining parts taken from reference TRBV2 and TRBJ2-2, reads EPEVTQTPSHQVTQMGQEVILRCVPISNHLYFYWYRQILGQKVEFLVSFYNNEISEKSEIFDDQFSVERPDGSNFTLKIRSTKLEDSAMYFCASSAKGGPGELFFGEGSRLTVL.

This clonotype was seen a handful of times. The chain joins TRBV10-2 to TRBJ2-5; unclear D gene. V was clipped by 2 bases and J by 5 bases, with 9 bases between them. This CDR3 region has 13 residues. CDR1 is WSHSY, CDR2 SAAADI, per germline. The CDR3 region is CASSEGHAETQYF. The CDR3 region has the DNA TGCGCCAGCAGTGAGGGCCATGCGGAGACCCAGTACTTC.

There are a few counts of this clonotype. The rearrangement joins TRBV19 to TRBJ1-6; D is ambiguous. Germline CDR1 is LNHDA and CDR2 is SQIVND (reference sequence). The CDR3 runs 14 residues. V gave up 1 base and J gave up 7 bases, with 8 bases separating them. The CDR3 spells CASSIGIPNSPLHF. CDR3 bases: TGTGCCAGTAGTATAGGGATCCCGAATTCACCCCTCCACTTT.

This sequence joins TRBV7-9 and TRBJ2-7; no clear D gene. CDR3 length: 14 amino acids. V was shortened by 1 base and J by 5 bases, with 12 bases between the two germline ends. Germline V gene lookup returns CDR1 SEHNR and CDR2 FQNEAQ (reference sequence). CDR3 nucleotides: TGTGCCAGCAGCTTAGAGGGTAGCCTCCACGAGCAGTACTTC. Translation gives CASSLEGSLHEQYF.

The CDR3 region is CASSGRTGDRNQPQHF. CDR3 DNA sequence: TGTGCCAGCTCAGGGCGGACAGGGGATCGCAATCAGCCCCAGCATTTT. V is TRBV18 and J is TRBJ1-5, with 9 bases aligning to TRBD1. Trimming removed 5 bases from V and 2 bases from J; junction bases left unmatched: 7. The germline V gene has CDR1 KGHSH and CDR2 LQKENI. This CDR3 comprises 16 residues.

The genes are TRBV11-3 and TRBJ2-5, with D possibly TRBD1 on 5 matching bases. V was cut by 4 bases and J by 2 bases, with 11 bases left in between. The CDR3 loop spans 14 amino acids. Germline assignment: CDR1 SGHNT and CDR2 YENEEA. The CDR3 DNA sequence: TGTGCCAGCAGCTCCTTTGACAGACAAGAGACCCAGTACTTC. It specifies CASSSFDRQETQYF. The variable domain in full, with the rest retrieved from reference TRBV11-3 and TRBJ2-5, is EAGVVQSPRYKIIEKKQPVAFWCNPISGHNTLYWYLQNLGQGPELLIRYENEEAVDDSQLPKDRFSAERLKGVDSTLKIQPAELGDSAVYLCASSSFDRQETQYFGPGTRLLVL.

The chain has TRBV5-1 and TRBJ2-1, with 10 bases lining up with TRBD2. Germline lookup yields CDR1 SGHRS and CDR2 YFSETQ. Germline trimming cut 0 bases from V and 8 bases from J; bases unmatched to any gene: 5. The CDR3 spans 15 residues. The CDR3 loop is CASSLEASGGDEQFF. The CDR3 bases are TGCGCCAGCAGCTTGGAAGCTAGCGGGGGCGATGAGCAGTTCTTC.

This clonotype has at least ten counts. The chain has TRBV25-1 and TRBJ2-2, with D maybe TRBD1 (6 bases). Between the trimmed V and J ends, which lost 1 base and 6 bases, there was a span of 21 bases. This CDR3 has 18 residues. Germline V CDR1 and CDR2: MGHDK, SYGVNS. CDR3 sequence reads: CASSESGSRGTGSGELFF. The DNA of the CDR3 is TGTGCCAGCAGTGAATCTGGTTCGAGGGGGACGGGTTCCGGGGAGCTGTTTTTT.

V and J are TRBV5-5 and TRBJ2-7, with D tentatively TRBD1 (7 bases). Germline values: CDR1 SGHKS, CDR2 YYEKEE (reference sequence). The CDR3 loop spans 13 amino acids. Trimming left V 4 bases short and J 2 bases short, with 10 bases between. The CDR3 region is CASSGGTAYEQYF. The CDR3 DNA is TGTGCCAGCAGCGGAGGGACAGCCTACGAGCAGTACTTC.

This clonotype was recorded many times. The rearrangement links TRBV7-9 to TRBJ1-4; D call uncertain. V lost 5 bases and J lost 8, with 12 bases in between. CDR3 length: 13 residues. Germline assignment: CDR1 SEHNR and CDR2 FQNEAQ (reference sequence). The CDR3 coding sequence is TGTGCCAGCAGCCCGGACCTTAGGGAAAAACTGTTTTTT. Translation gives CASSPDLREKLFF.

The rearrangement joins TRBV5-6 to TRBJ2-1; the D is unclear. This CDR3 has 13 residues. CDR1 and CDR2 (germline): SGHDT, YYEEEE. Trimming pared 0 bases from V and 7 bases from J, leaving 8 bases between. The CDR3 sequence is CASSLAGWNEQFF. The CDR3 DNA follows: TGTGCCAGCAGCTTGGCCGGATGGAATGAGCAGTTCTTC.

The chain is built from TRBV20-1 and TRBJ2-1; 10 bases align to TRBD2. Germline V gene sequence: CDR1 DFQATT, CDR2 SNEGSKA (reference sequence). The J segment lost 5 bases and the V segment lost 3 bases, leaving 7 bases of the junction unmatched. The CDR3 is 15 amino acids. DNA of the CDR3: TGCAGTGCTAGGGCTACTAGCGGGGTCAACAATGAGCAGTTCTTC. It specifies CSARATSGVNNEQFF.

This clonotype was detected a few times. V and J are TRBV11-1 and TRBJ2-6; D might be TRBD1 (6 bases). Germline CDR1 is SGHAT and CDR2 is FQDESV (reference sequence). The CDR3 is made up of 20 amino acids. Trimming left V 5 bases short and J 4 bases short, with 27 bases between. DNA for the CDR3: TGTGCCAGCAGCGATAATGACCTAATCTACAGGGAAGGGGGGGCCAACGTCCTGACTTTC. It encodes CASSDNDLIYREGGANVLTF. The variable domain in full, with the rest retrieved from reference TRBV11-1 and TRBJ2-6, is EAEVAQSPRYKITEKSQAVAFWCDPISGHATLYWYRQILGQGPELLVQFQDESVVDDSQLPKDRFSAERLKGVDSTLKIQPAELGDSAMYLCASSDNDLIYREGGANVLTFGAGSRLTVL.